Shown below are 32 T cell receptor beta chains from a single sample sequenced in a study of T cells in Graves' hyperthyroidism and ophthalmopathy. Amplification yielded TCR beta CDR3 regions, with RNA transcripts as the source. The HTBI primer set was used in a first-round RT-PCR of the TCR CDR3. TCRdb analysed the multiplex PCR reads with MiXCR anew, one entry per CDR3 protein. The table records over 500,000 distinct CDR3 sequences, around 16% of them present only once. Sequencing was done on a sample of blood. Receptors were obtained from a woman in her twenties or thirties with Graves' ophthalmopathy.

This clonotype was observed at least ten times. J is TRBJ1-2 and V is TRBV20-1, with 9 bases lining up with TRBD1. The germline CDR1 and CDR2 sequences are DFQATT and SNEGSKA (reference sequence). Trimming cost V 3 bases and J 3 bases; bases outside gene matches: 2. The CDR3 has 13 amino acids. The CDR3 DNA is TGCAGTGCTAGCCGGGACAGGGACTATGGCTACACCTTC. This codes for CSASRDRDYGYTF.

On this clonotype: A much more abundant neighbour one base away suggests this may be a read error. V and J are TRBV5-1 and TRBJ1-1, with TRBD1 identical over 7 bases. Germline V gene lookup returns CDR1 SGHRS and CDR2 YFSETQ. This CDR3 spans 15 amino acids. CDR3 sequence (DNA): TGCACCAGCAGCCCCCAGACAGGGACTAACACTGAAGCTTTCTTT. The encoded protein is CTSSPQTGTNTEAFF.

This chain joins TRBV28 and TRBJ1-5, with 7 nucleotides matching TRBD1. The CDR3 spans 15 residues. V shed 1 base and J 5 bases; nucleotides not matched to a gene: 5. Germline loops: CDR1 MDHEN, CDR2 SYDVKM. The CDR3 protein is CASSLSFRGDQPQHF. CDR3 DNA sequence: TGTGCCAGCAGTTTATCATTCAGGGGGGATCAGCCCCAGCATTTT.

This clonotype occurred many times. The chain has TRBV24-1 and TRBJ2-1; D possibly corresponds to TRBD2 (6 bases). The CDR3 has 15 amino acids. Germline loops: CDR1 KGHDR, CDR2 SFDVKD. V was clipped by 5 bases and J by 4 bases, with 14 bases between them. CDR3 residues: CATSVRGGGYNEQFF. The CDR3 DNA reads as TGTGCCACCAGTGTGCGGGGAGGAGGGTACAATGAGCAGTTCTTC.

A single count supports this clonotype. V is TRBV7-9 and J is TRBJ2-1, with 7 bases aligning to TRBD1. The CDR3 covers 15 residues. Trimming removed 0 bases from V and 8 bases from J; junction bases left unmatched: 7. Looked up from germline, CDR1 is SEHNR and CDR2 is FQNEAQ (reference sequence). DNA of the CDR3: TGTGCCAGCAGCTTAGCAAGACAGGGCGGCTATGAGCAGTTCTTC. Translating it yields CASSLARQGGYEQFF.

In its sample, this clonotype was seen a few times. V and J are TRBV13 and TRBJ2-7; tentatively, D is TRBD1 (6 bases). The CDR3 runs 20 residues. Deletions cut 10 bases from V and 4 bases from J, with 38 bases between. Germline CDR1 is PRHDT and CDR2 is FYEKMQ (reference sequence). CDR3 nucleotides: TGTGCCACCCCGGCAGGGGACCTCCCGGGTAGAGGACGTGTGGGGTACGAGCAGTACTTC. Its protein is CATPAGDLPGRGRVGYEQYF.

Only one count was recorded for this clonotype. Just one base apart from a much larger clone, this may be a read error. The genes are TRBV12-3 or TRBV12-4 and TRBJ2-7; TRBD1 agrees at 7 bases. The CDR3 totals 13 residues. This chain's CDR3 is CAGRRQGSYEQYF. The CDR3 nucleotides read TGTGCCGGCAGAAGACAGGGCTCCTACGAGCAGTACTTC.

This chain connects TRBV25-1 to TRBJ2-1; D not certain. The germline CDR1 and CDR2 sequences are MGHDK and SYGVNS. The V and J ends lost 2 bases and 2 bases respectively, with 16 bases between them. The CDR3 has 17 amino acids. The CDR3, as DNA: TGTGCCAGCAGTGAAAGTTTCCGAGACAAGACCTACAATGAGCAGTTCTTC. Protein sequence: CASSESFRDKTYNEQFF.

The chain recombines TRBV6-1 with TRBJ2-7; TRBD2 matches at 7 bases. This CDR3 contains 15 residues. V dropped 1 base and J dropped 6; count of bases not matched to a gene: 9. Germline V CDR1 and CDR2: MNHNS, SASEGT. CDR3 sequence: CASSEGRRELGEQYF. CDR3 in DNA: TGTGCCAGCAGTGAAGGTCGGCGGGAGTTAGGCGAGCAGTACTTC.

This clonotype was seen only a few times. The V and J genes are TRBV2 and TRBJ2-5; 7 nucleotides align to TRBD1. Trimming removed 6 bases from V and 3 bases from J; junction bases left unmatched: 7. This CDR3 comprises 14 residues. The germline V gene encodes CDR1 SNHLY and CDR2 FYNNEI. Here the CDR3 DNA reads TGTGCCAGCAGAGCCCGGGACAGCGAAGAGACCCAGTACTTC. Translated, it gives CASRARDSEETQYF.

The chain has TRBV12-3 or TRBV12-4 and TRBJ2-1; TRBD2 matches 7 bases. The CDR3 runs 13 residues. V shed 4 bases, J shed 9 bases, and the junction held 6 bases outside the gene matches. CDR3 region: CASSSAGIGEQFF. The DNA of the CDR3 is TGTGCCAGCAGTTCAGCGGGAATCGGTGAGCAGTTCTTC.

The J gene is TRBJ2-1, the V gene TRBV9; 13 bases map to TRBD2. V gave up 3 bases and J gave up 7 bases; unmatched junction bases: 1. The V gene's germline CDR1 is SGDLS and CDR2 YYNGEE. The CDR3 is 14 residues long. The CDR3 sequence: CASSGGLAGNEQFF. The CDR3 DNA follows: TGTGCCAGCAGCGGGGGACTAGCGGGAAATGAGCAGTTCTTC.

CDR3 region: CSARDWQGVGTGELFF. The CDR3 DNA sequence: TGCAGTGCTAGAGATTGGCAGGGGGTAGGAACCGGGGAGCTGTTTTTT. J is TRBJ2-2 and V is TRBV20-1, with 7 nucleotides matching TRBD1. CDR1 and CDR2 from the germline V gene are DFQATT and SNEGSKA (reference sequence). The CDR3 totals 16 residues. V trimming: 0 bases; J trimming: 5 bases; junction bases outside the gene matches: 9.

The chain combines TRBV7-3 with TRBJ2-3; 12 nucleotides match TRBD2. The ends lost 8 bases at V and 4 bases at J; junction bases unmatched: 1. This CDR3 comprises 13 residues. Per germline, CDR1 SGHTA and CDR2 FQGTGA. CDR3 protein: CASGLAGSDTQYF. The CDR3 DNA reads as TGTGCCAGCGGACTAGCGGGATCAGATACGCAGTATTTT.

The sample holds many counts of this clonotype. The CDR3 loop reads CASSYSGATDTQYF. CDR3 nucleotides: TGTGCCAGCAGTTACTCGGGGGCGACAGATACGCAGTATTTT. This chain links TRBV6-5 with TRBJ2-3; D is possibly TRBD1 (6 bases). This CDR3 contains 14 residues. Trimming shortened V by 0 bases and J by 3 bases, and 7 bases separated the two germline ends. Germline CDR1 and CDR2: MNHEY and SVGAGI.

This clonotype was seen only a few times. CDR3 region: CASSVGLGPYNEQFF. The CDR3 nucleotides read TGTGCCAGCAGCGTGGGACTAGGGCCTTACAATGAGCAGTTCTTC. The rearrangement links TRBV7-6 to TRBJ2-1; the match to TRBD2 covers 8 bases. Per the germline V gene, CDR1 is SGHVS and CDR2 is FNYEAQ. This CDR3 comprises 15 residues. V trimming: 5 bases; J trimming: 4 bases; junction bases outside the gene matches: 7.

This clonotype appeared many times. The chain has TRBV12-3 or TRBV12-4 and TRBJ1-1, with TRBD1 identical over 7 bases. The CDR3 has 16 amino acids. V was clipped by 5 bases and J by 4 bases; unmatched bases: 13. The CDR3 reads CASSPAGQLRATEAFF. CDR3 sequence (DNA): TGTGCCAGCAGTCCCGCGGGACAGCTTCGGGCCACTGAAGCTTTCTTT.

The J gene is TRBJ2-2, the V gene TRBV11-3, with 12 positions matching TRBD2. Germline CDR1 reads SGHNT; CDR2 reads YENEEA. This CDR3 has 17 residues. Unmatched junction bases numbered 6, after V lost 0 bases and J lost 7 bases. CDR3 sequence reads: CASSLDPGLAGIGELFF. The CDR3 DNA is TGTGCCAGCAGCTTAGATCCAGGACTAGCGGGAATCGGGGAGCTGTTTTTT. The variable domain in full, completed from reference TRBV11-3 and TRBJ2-2, reads EAGVVQSPRYKIIEKKQPVAFWCNPISGHNTLYWYLQNLGQGPELLIRYENEEAVDDSQLPKDRFSAERLKGVDSTLKIQPAELGDSAVYLCASSLDPGLAGIGELFFGEGSRLTVL.

The chain joins TRBV27 to TRBJ2-7; 7 bases map to TRBD2. Germline CDR1 is MNHEY and CDR2 is SMNVEV (reference sequence). The junction had 10 bases not matched to a gene; V was cut back by 2 bases and J by 0 bases. The CDR3 loop spans 17 amino acids. The CDR3 coding sequence is TGTGCCAGCAGTTTAGTCCCGGGGAGCGGGATCTCCTACGAGCAGTACTTC. This codes for CASSLVPGSGISYEQYF.

In its sample, this clonotype was seen many times. CDR3 DNA sequence: TGCAGTGCTAGACAGGGTAGTAATGAGCAGTTCTTC. It is translated as CSARQGSNEQFF. The V and J genes are TRBV20-1 and TRBJ2-1; the D gene is possibly TRBD1 (5 bases). Germline V CDR1 and CDR2: DFQATT, SNEGSKA (reference sequence). Deletions cut 2 bases from V and 7 bases from J, with 9 bases between. CDR3 length: 12 amino acids.

There are many counts of this clonotype. The gene calls are TRBV20-1 and TRBJ2-6, with D perhaps TRBD1 or TRBD2 (5 bases each). The germline V gene encodes CDR1 DFQATT and CDR2 SNEGSKA (reference sequence). The V end was cut by 1 base, the J end by 2 bases, with 12 bases between. The CDR3 has 16 amino acids. CDR3 protein: CSARARLGAGANVLTF. As DNA, the CDR3 is TGCAGTGCTAGAGCCCGTTTGGGGGCTGGGGCCAACGTCCTGACTTTC.

Concerning this clonotype itself: A much larger clone differs from this one at a single base, so this may be a read error. The chain has TRBV20-1 and TRBJ2-1; weak D call: TRBD1 (5 bases). The CDR3 is 13 amino acids. Looked up from germline, CDR1 is DFQATT and CDR2 is SNEGSKA (reference sequence). Between the trimmed V and J ends, which lost 3 bases and 7 bases, there was a span of 13 bases. The CDR3 coding sequence is TGCAGTGCTAGTAACCCGACAGATAATGAGCAGTTCTTC. It specifies CSASNPTDNEQFF.

This clonotype came up many times. The chain employs TRBV19 and TRBJ2-1, with TRBD1 as a possible D gene (6 bases). V was clipped by 6 bases and J by 8 bases, with 20 bases between them. This CDR3 comprises 15 residues. Looked up from germline, CDR1 is LNHDA and CDR2 is SQIVND (reference sequence). DNA for the CDR3: TGTGCCAGTAGCCCAACCGGGACAATACTCGATGAGCAGTTCTTC. This codes for CASSPTGTILDEQFF.

This clonotype was picked up many times. The chain has TRBV6-6 and TRBJ2-1, with 10 bases fitting TRBD2. The CDR3 length is 15 residues. CDR1 is MNHNY, CDR2 SVGAGI, per germline (reference sequence). Trimming cost V 2 bases and J 10 bases; bases outside gene matches: 8. This chain's CDR3 is CASSYEAGGPGEQFF. CDR3 DNA: TGTGCCAGCAGTTACGAAGCGGGAGGGCCGGGGGAGCAGTTCTTC.

This clonotype was found many times. The gene calls are TRBV28 and TRBJ2-5, with unresolved D. CDR3 size: 12 residues. Germline assignment: CDR1 MDHEN and CDR2 SYDVKM. The V end was cut by 6 bases, the J end by 7 bases, with 12 bases between. The CDR3 bases are TGTGCCAGCAGCCCCCCACTAAGGACCCAGTACTTC. The encoded protein is CASSPPLRTQYF.

In this sample, this clonotype turned up a few times. This chain uses TRBV7-2 with TRBJ2-7, with D possibly matching TRBD1 (5 bases). V lost 1 base and J 2 bases, leaving 9 bases between the germline ends. Germline CDR1 and CDR2: SGHTA and FQGNSA. CDR3 size: 14 residues. The CDR3 reads CASSLVRDPYEQYF. Here the CDR3 DNA reads TGTGCCAGCAGCTTAGTCAGGGATCCCTACGAGCAGTACTTC.

The gene calls are TRBV7-4 and TRBJ2-3; a weak D match, TRBD2 (5 bases). Germline CDR1 and CDR2: SGHVT and SQSDAQ. V lost 0 bases, J lost 6 bases, and 13 bases lay in between. This CDR3 region has 15 residues. Here the CDR3 reads CASSLAGAVADTQYF. The CDR3 DNA is TGTGCCAGCAGCTTAGCGGGAGCGGTGGCCGATACGCAGTATTTT.

This clonotype has a handful of counts. The rearrangement links TRBV27 to TRBJ2-5, with TRBD2 matching 13 bases. Germline V gene data show CDR1 as MNHEY and CDR2 as SMNVEV (reference sequence). The CDR3 has 15 residues. The V segment lost 5 bases and the J segment 3 bases; nucleotides outside the gene matches: 3. CDR3 sequence (DNA): TGTGCCAGCAGTCCCGGGACTAGCGGGGAAGAGACCCAGTACTTC. Protein sequence: CASSPGTSGEETQYF.

This clonotype appeared a few times. V gene TRBV6-1 combines with J gene TRBJ1-6, with D possibly TRBD1 on 5 matching bases. Per germline, CDR1 MNHNS and CDR2 SASEGT. V lost 6 bases to trimming and J lost 5 bases, with 11 bases between them. CDR3 length: 14 residues. The CDR3 region has the DNA TGTGCCAGCAGCCAATCGGGGCATAATTCACCCCTCCACTTT. Its protein is CASSQSGHNSPLHF.

This sequence joins TRBV7-2 and TRBJ2-2; 9 nucleotides line up with TRBD1. V shed 1 base, J shed 7 bases, and the junction held 4 bases outside the gene matches. The CDR3 length is 15 residues. CDR1 and CDR2 from the germline V gene are SGHTA and FQGNSA. CDR3 nucleotides: TGTGCCAGCAGCTTAGAGGGGACAGGGCTCGGGGAGCTGTTTTTT. It encodes CASSLEGTGLGELFF.

This sequence joins TRBV6-2 or TRBV6-3 and TRBJ2-1; D call uncertain. Deletions cut 6 bases from V and 14 bases from J, with 17 bases between. Germline assignment: CDR1 MNHEY and CDR2 SVGEGT. The CDR3 has 12 amino acids. The CDR3 is CASSYLGLEEFF. The CDR3 DNA sequence: TGTGCCAGCAGCTACCTCGGGCTAGAAGAGTTCTTC.

At least ten counts were recorded for this clonotype. The chain combines TRBV5-6 with TRBJ1-2; a possible D gene is TRBD1 (5 bases). The CDR3 spans 12 residues. Germline V CDR1 and CDR2: SGHDT, YYEEEE. Trimming pared 3 bases from V and 3 bases from J, leaving 6 bases between. CDR3 protein: CASSWGYYGYTF. CDR3 bases: TGTGCCAGCAGCTGGGGGTACTATGGCTACACCTTC.